This entry lists 30 T cell receptor beta chains sequenced from one sample in a study of response to subunit inactivated influenza vaccine (dated by TCRdb to about 2018). Libraries were built with RT-PCR. For sequencing, an Illumina HiSeq 2500 was employed. TCRdb reprocessed the public reads (quality trimming at Q25 with fastp, clone calling with MiXCR) and kept in-frame beta chains. CDR3 protein sequences are deduplicated, and each keeps its most common genes and DNA. The sample table shows about 700,000 distinct CDR3 sequences, and approximately 14% are seen once. The ten largest clones represent 5.5% to 7% of the sample. The specimen was PBMCs from blood, collected 14 days before vaccination. The origin of the receptors is a man aged 50 or older who received an inactivated influenza vaccine. Donor details come from another sample of the same person, matched by shared clones.

This rearrangement joins TRBV3-1 to TRBJ2-1, with no clear D. The V gene lost 1 base and the J gene lost 8 bases, with 6 bases spanning the gap. The CDR3 has 12 amino acids. CDR1 LGHDT and CDR2 YNNKEL come from the germline V gene (reference sequence). The CDR3 protein is CASSQVWDEQFF. Here the CDR3 DNA reads TGTGCCAGCAGCCAAGTCTGGGATGAGCAGTTCTTC.

This clonotype was observed a handful of times. J is TRBJ2-3 and V is TRBV15; D unresolved. CDR3 length: 14 amino acids. V lost 7 bases to trimming and J lost 6 bases, with 17 bases between them. Germline loops: CDR1 LNHNV, CDR2 YYDKDF (reference sequence). This chain's CDR3 is CATKVSLVEDTQYF. The DNA for the CDR3 is TGTGCCACCAAGGTTTCGCTGGTGGAGGATACGCAGTATTTT.

This chain joins TRBV3-1 and TRBJ1-4; D is ambiguous. Germline CDR1 is LGHDT and CDR2 is YNNKEL (reference sequence). CDR3 length equals 11 residues. Trimming took off 5 bases at V and 11 bases at J, with 9 bases between the two ends. The CDR3 bases are TGTGCCAGCAGCTCTATCTCGAAACTGTTTTTT. Translating gives CASSSISKLFF.

This clonotype was counted ten times or more. CDR3 sequence: CASSLFWYNEQFF. Written as DNA, the CDR3 is TGTGCCAGCAGTTTATTCTGGTACAATGAGCAGTTCTTC. This chain links TRBV28 with TRBJ2-1; D call uncertain. The CDR3 extends over 13 amino acids. CDR1 MDHEN and CDR2 SYDVKM come from the germline V gene. Trimming removed 1 base from V and 4 bases from J, with 5 bases in between.

This clonotype has just a few counts. The V call is TRBV4-1, the J call TRBJ2-1; 8 bases match TRBD2. Trimming removed 7 bases from V and 4 bases from J; junction bases left unmatched: 9. Germline V gene data show CDR1 as MGHRA and CDR2 as YSYEKL. This CDR3 is 15 amino acids long. The CDR3 DNA follows: TGCGCCAGCAAAAGAGCGGGGGCCAGTTACAATGAGCAGTTCTTC. Translation: CASKRAGASYNEQFF.

This clonotype was detected only a few times. The chain recombines TRBV7-2 with TRBJ2-1, with TRBD1 matching over 7 bases. Germline V CDR1 and CDR2: SGHTA, FQGNSA. V was pared by 4 bases and J by 8 bases, with 14 bases of the junction left unmatched. The CDR3 spans 16 residues. CDR3 protein: CASSSPIRGRRDEQFF. The CDR3 DNA reads TGTGCCAGCAGCTCACCGATCAGGGGGAGACGAGATGAGCAGTTCTTC.

The chain uses TRBV7-2 and TRBJ1-6; TRBD1 aligns across 8 bases. Germline assignment: CDR1 SGHTA and CDR2 FQGNSA. Losses at the gene ends were 5 bases for V and 9 bases for J; bases not matched to a gene: 9. The CDR3 totals 15 residues. The CDR3 loop is CASSPRTGRSSPLHF. CDR3 DNA: TGTGCCAGCAGCCCCCGGACAGGGCGGAGTTCACCCCTCCACTTT.

In its sample, this clonotype was seen many times. The junction differs from germline at one of its ends, possibly a read error. The chain links TRBV6-5 to TRBJ2-5; no definite D call. This CDR3 spans 12 amino acids. Germline CDR1 and CDR2: MNHEY and SVGAGI. CDR3: CASSSPPETQYF. The DNA of the CDR3 is TGCGCCAGCAGCTCGCCCCCGGAGACCCAGTACTTC.

This sequence joins TRBV5-1 and TRBJ2-1; tentatively, D is TRBD2 (6 bases). V was pared by 0 bases and J by 7 bases, with 14 bases between. The CDR3 runs 15 residues. The germline gives CDR1 SGHRS, CDR2 YFSETQ. CDR3 bases: TGCGCCAGCAGCTTGGTAGGCGGGAAGGGGAATGAGCAGTTCTTC. This encodes CASSLVGGKGNEQFF.

The chain has TRBV5-1 and TRBJ2-7, with 8 bases identical to TRBD1. Germline V gene lookup returns CDR1 SGHRS and CDR2 YFSETQ. Losses at the gene ends were 4 bases for V and 2 bases for J; bases not matched to a gene: 11. This CDR3 spans 16 amino acids. CDR3 region: CASSNIHGTGPYEQYF. The CDR3, as DNA: TGCGCCAGCAGCAACATACACGGGACAGGACCCTACGAGCAGTACTTC. The complete variable domain, with remaining parts taken from reference TRBV5-1 and TRBJ2-7, reads KAGVTQTPRYLIKTRGQQVTLSCSPISGHRSVSWYQQTPGQGLQFLFEYFSETQRNKGNFPGRFSGRQFSNSRSEMNVSTLELGDSALYLCASSNIHGTGPYEQYFGPGTRLTVT.

This clonotype has more than one count but fewer than ten. The chain carries TRBV2 and TRBJ1-1; D is perhaps TRBD1 (5 bases). Germline-derived CDR1 and CDR2 are SNHLY and FYNNEI. CDR3 length equals 11 residues. V was pared by 9 bases and J by 6 bases, with 11 bases between. The CDR3 here is CASEGRAEAFF. CDR3 in DNA: TGTGCCAGTGAGGGGAGGGCTGAAGCTTTCTTT.

This clonotype was recorded a few times. The V gene is TRBV6-5, the J gene TRBJ2-7; TRBD2 matches at 8 bases. The CDR3 totals 16 residues. J lost 5 bases, V lost 2 bases, and 11 bases had no gene match. Germline V gene lookup returns CDR1 MNHEY and CDR2 SVGAGI. The CDR3 sequence is CASSYAGMDSGNEQYF. DNA of the CDR3: TGTGCCAGCAGTTACGCTGGCATGGATAGCGGGAACGAGCAGTACTTC.

This clonotype was counted only a few times. This chain's CDR3 is CASSPHWTGGEIGTEAFF. In nucleotides, the CDR3 is TGTGCCAGCAGTCCCCACTGGACAGGGGGCGAGATTGGCACTGAAGCTTTCTTT. The chain uses TRBV12-3 or TRBV12-4 and TRBJ1-1; TRBD1 agrees at 11 bases. Germline trimming cut 5 bases from V and 4 bases from J; bases unmatched to any gene: 15. The CDR3 runs to 18 residues.

This clonotype has a count of ten or more. The genes are TRBV7-2 and TRBJ1-2; TRBD1 aligns across 8 bases. V dropped 0 bases and J dropped 8; count of bases not matched to a gene: 8. There are 15 residues in the CDR3. Germline CDR1 SGHTA, CDR2 FQGNSA. The CDR3 sequence is CASSLASGTGGGYTF. As DNA, the CDR3 is TGTGCCAGCAGCTTAGCGTCCGGGACAGGCGGCGGCTACACCTTC. The complete variable domain, with remaining parts taken from reference TRBV7-2 and TRBJ1-2, reads GAGVSQSPSNKVTEKGKDVELRCDPISGHTALYWYRQSLGQGLEFLIYFQGNSAPDKSGLPSDRFSAERTGGSVSTLTIQRTQQEDSAVYLCASSLASGTGGGYTFGSGTRLTVV.

This clonotype has at least ten counts. V usage is TRBV7-9 and J usage is TRBJ2-7; 8 positions match TRBD1. The germline gives CDR1 SEHNR, CDR2 FQNEAQ (reference sequence). With 6 bases clipped from V and 7 bases from J, the junction kept 8 bases outside the gene matches. The CDR3 consists of 13 residues. CDR3 DNA: TGTGCCAGCAGGTCCGGGACAGGATGGGAGCAGTACTTC. Translated, it gives CASRSGTGWEQYF.

V is TRBV20-1 and J is TRBJ2-7, with 9 bases aligning to TRBD2. V lost 0 bases to trimming and J lost 6 bases; unmatched junction nucleotides: 6. CDR1 DFQATT and CDR2 SNEGSKA come from the germline V gene (reference sequence). The CDR3 spans 14 residues. This CDR3 reads CSARDSGSGIEQYF. CDR3 nucleotides: TGCAGTGCTAGAGATAGCGGGAGTGGGATCGAGCAGTACTTC.

This clonotype was counted only a few times. The chain has TRBV5-1 and TRBJ2-3, with TRBD2 matching over 7 bases. V lost 0 bases, J lost 1 base, and 5 bases stayed unmatched. The germline CDR1 and CDR2 sequences are SGHRS and YFSETQ. This CDR3 region has 16 residues. CDR3 DNA: TGCGCCAGCAGCTTGGGCCCGGGGGGTGGCACAGATACGCAGTATTTT. It is translated as CASSLGPGGGTDTQYF.

This clonotype was observed a few times. The CDR3 protein is CSAGTTGAQYF. The DNA of the CDR3 is TGCAGCGCCGGGACCACAGGGGCCCAGTACTTC. The chain joins TRBV29-1 to TRBJ2-5; 7 positions match TRBD1. With 7 bases clipped from V and 9 bases from J, the junction kept 8 bases outside the gene matches. Per the germline V gene, CDR1 is SQVTM and CDR2 is ANQGSEA. The CDR3 covers 11 residues. Supplemented by reference TRBV29-1 and TRBJ2-5, the full variable domain reads SAVISQKPSRDICQRGTSLTIQCQVDSQVTMMFWYRQQPGQSLTLIATANQGSEATYESGFVIDKFPISRPNLTFSTLTVSNMSPEDSSIYLCSAGTTGAQYFGPGTRLLVL.

The rearrangement uses TRBV7-8 and TRBJ2-7, with D possibly TRBD2 on 7 matching bases. CDR1 and CDR2 from the germline V gene are SGHVS and FQNEAQ. V was clipped by 5 bases and J by 6 bases, with 14 bases between them. The CDR3 consists of 13 residues. In nucleotides, the CDR3 is TGTGCCAGCAGCCCCCAAGGGGGGGGCGAGCAGTACTTC. It encodes CASSPQGGGEQYF.

This clonotype appeared many times. This chain uses TRBV5-1 with TRBJ2-3; D is ambiguous. V shed 1 base and J shed 2 bases, with 11 bases lying between them. The germline CDR1 and CDR2 sequences are SGHRS and YFSETQ. This CDR3 contains 15 residues. The CDR3 protein is CASSLLSENTDTQYF. CDR3 coding DNA: TGCGCCAGCAGCTTGTTGAGCGAAAACACAGATACGCAGTATTTT.

This chain uses TRBV20-1 with TRBJ2-7; no firm D call. The CDR3 is made up of 12 amino acids. Germline CDR1 DFQATT, CDR2 SNEGSKA (reference sequence). The CDR3 DNA sequence: TGCAGCCCCCAAGTGAGCTCCTACGAGCAGTACTTC. It specifies CSPQVSSYEQYF.

This chain joins TRBV15 and TRBJ2-3; 11 nucleotides match TRBD1. This CDR3 is built from 14 residues. Germline V gene sequence: CDR1 LNHNV, CDR2 YYDKDF (reference sequence). V dropped 5 bases and J dropped 4; count of bases not matched to a gene: 2. CDR3 sequence (DNA): TGTGCCACCAGCGGGGGACAGGGGGCAGATACGCAGTATTTT. It is translated as CATSGGQGADTQYF.

The chain links TRBV29-1 to TRBJ2-7, with 8 bases matching TRBD1. Germline lookup yields CDR1 SQVTM and CDR2 ANQGSEA. Trimming removed 4 bases from V and 0 bases from J; junction bases left unmatched: 5. This CDR3 is built from 14 residues. CDR3 DNA: TGCAGCGTTGGGCGGGACAGGAGCTCCTACGAGCAGTACTTC. Residues: CSVGRDRSSYEQYF.

This clonotype was counted ten times or more. The V call is TRBV4-1, the J call TRBJ2-4, with TRBD2 identical over 12 bases. After removal of 0 bases from V and 0 bases from J, the junction contained 6 bases not matched to a gene. The germline CDR1 and CDR2 sequences are MGHRA and YSYEKL. CDR3 length: 19 residues. The CDR3 DNA reads TGCGCCAGCAGCCAAGAATCTAGCGGGGGGGCCCCAGCCAAAAACATTCAGTACTTC. Its protein is CASSQESSGGAPAKNIQYF.

The chain employs TRBV12-3 or TRBV12-4 and TRBJ2-3; 9 nucleotides match TRBD2. The CDR3 totals 14 residues. J was trimmed by 8 bases and V by 7 bases; bases with no gene match: 10. This CDR3 is CASMTSGTGGTQYF. The CDR3 DNA sequence: TGTGCCAGCATGACTAGCGGTACTGGCGGTACGCAGTATTTT.

The chain uses TRBV7-2 and TRBJ2-2; the match to TRBD2 covers 8 bases. J gave up 5 bases and V 4 bases, and 6 bases lay outside the gene matches. CDR1 and CDR2 (germline): SGHTA, FQGNSA. The CDR3 contains 15 residues. CDR3 region: CASSSPGGGTGELFF. The DNA of the CDR3 is TGTGCCAGCAGCTCCCCGGGGGGGGGAACCGGGGAGCTGTTTTTT.

DNA of the CDR3: TGTGCCAGCAGACCCGTTAGACCTACTCCCTACGAGCAGTACTTC. Its translation is CASRPVRPTPYEQYF. This chain links TRBV6-1 with TRBJ2-7; D is unresolved. Germline lookup yields CDR1 MNHNS and CDR2 SASEGT. This CDR3 is built from 15 residues. V dropped 6 bases and J dropped 2 bases, with 17 bases sitting between them.

This chain joins TRBV10-3 and TRBJ2-6, with 8 bases that match TRBD1. V trimming: 4 bases; J trimming: 1 base; junction bases outside the gene matches: 0. The germline CDR1 and CDR2 sequences are ENHRY and SYGVKD. CDR3 length equals 15 residues. Here the CDR3 DNA reads TGTGCCATCAGTGGACAGGGGTCTGGGGCCAACGTCCTGACTTTC. It specifies CAISGQGSGANVLTF.

The chain uses TRBV3-1 and TRBJ2-3, with 9 bases aligning to TRBD2. Germline values: CDR1 LGHDT, CDR2 YNNKEL (reference sequence). The J segment lost 3 bases and the V segment lost 2 bases, leaving 3 bases of the junction unmatched. The CDR3 covers 15 residues. CDR3 loop: CASSQSTSGTDTQYF. DNA of the CDR3: TGTGCCAGCAGCCAAAGTACTAGCGGGACAGATACGCAGTATTTT.

This clonotype was observed a handful of times. The chain is built from TRBV20-1 and TRBJ2-3, with D perhaps TRBD1 (6 bases). Between the trimmed V and J ends, which lost 2 bases and 0 bases, there was a span of 12 bases. The V gene's germline CDR1 is DFQATT and CDR2 SNEGSKA (reference sequence). The CDR3 is 15 residues long. CDR3 DNA: TGCAGTGCTAGACAATACAGGGTTAGCACAGATACGCAGTATTTT. Protein product: CSARQYRVSTDTQYF.